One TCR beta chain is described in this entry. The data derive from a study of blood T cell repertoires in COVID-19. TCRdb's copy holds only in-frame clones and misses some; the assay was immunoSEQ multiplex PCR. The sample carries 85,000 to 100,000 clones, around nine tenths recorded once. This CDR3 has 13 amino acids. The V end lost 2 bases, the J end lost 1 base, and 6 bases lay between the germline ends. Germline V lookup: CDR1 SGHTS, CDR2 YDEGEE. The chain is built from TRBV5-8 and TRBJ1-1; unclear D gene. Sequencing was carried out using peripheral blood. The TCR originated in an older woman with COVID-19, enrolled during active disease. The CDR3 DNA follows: TGTGCCAGCAGCTTTACGAGGAACACTGAAGCTTTCTTT. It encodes CASSFTRNTEAFF.